This T cell receptor beta chain is drawn from a study of T cell responses to AZD1222 COVID-19 vaccine. Study results and caveats: Increased Spike-specific TCR breadth and depth were observed after two AZD1222 doses. Regions 160-218 and 743-854 dominated among vaccine-associated CD4 TCRs spanning spike.

TCRdb keeps only in-frame clones here, not all; method: immunoSEQ multiplex PCR. The sample has 90,000 to 120,000 clones, 70% to 90% seen once; the top ten hold 4.8%. This CDR3 comprises 15 residues. V lost 1 base and J 7 bases, leaving 12 bases between the germline ends. Germline CDR1 and CDR2: SGHNT and YYREEE (reference sequence). Concerning this clone itself: The antigen is undetermined.

Material: peripheral blood, obtained 28 days after the second AZD1222 dose. This receptor was taken from an adult who received the AZD1222 COVID-19 vaccine. The rearrangement links TRBV5-4 to TRBJ1-6; D perhaps matches TRBD1 (6 bases). CDR3: CASSLPGAVNSPLHF. CDR3 nucleotides: TGTGCCAGCAGCTTGCCGGGGGCGGTCAATTCACCCCTCCACTTT.